This paragraph covers one T cell receptor beta chain sequence. Its antigen is not yet known. Within one base of it there is no much larger clone, and no base qualities were kept. Every donor was a healthy Caucasian. Three unrelated non-twin adults were also sequenced: a male aged 18 to 30, a male aged 50 to 60 and a female aged 50 to 60. Miltenyi CD45RO+ enrichment and human naive T-cell isolation kits were used to isolate memory (CD45RO+) and naive T cells from PBMC. Spanning cysteine to phenylalanine, the CDR3 consists of 14 amino acids. Left in the record is the CDR3 DNA by itself, 42 bases read in frame from the first base. Trimming leaves V shorter by 8 bases and J shorter by 0 bases, with the junction holding 4 bases beyond the gene matches. This sample is part of a study of identical twins listed by TCRdb under 2016. Study-level background: TCR alpha and beta repertoires from monozygotic twins, unrelated adults of various ages and cord blood were deep-sequenced to test whether fetal clonotypes persist. Replicate twin experiments were performed at different times using different library preparation protocols to rule out contamination. The full study reports these points: Invariant T cells such as MAIT and iNKT could partly confound zero-insertion analyses, though diverse VJ usage argued against this for most clonotypes. Compared with coincidental sharing between unrelated individuals, an excess of low generation-probability sequences was observed among out-of-frame TCR alpha sequences shared between twins. In beta out-of-frame sequences, excess twin sharing was weaker, because having fewer shared sequences lowered the signal-to-noise ratio. Conclusions relied on cross-sectional statistical analysis, since the same donors could not be followed over many years. Fewer insertions were carried by abundant cord blood beta clonotypes; a weaker similar trend was observed in young adult naive repertoires, while no such trend was observed in memory repertoires. Out-of-frame TCR alpha sharing in monozygotic twins was systematically underestimated by recombination models, whereas sharing between unrelated individuals was in agreement with the recombination models.

The receptor library was made with 5' RACE. For sequencing, an Illumina HiSeq 2000 was employed. Template switching added a universal primer binding site, and the final cDNA carried a unique molecular identifier that allowed TCR cDNA molecules to be counted accurately. Specific primers in the conserved constant-segment region were used to synthesize first-strand cDNA for the TCR alpha and beta chains. Each cDNA library was double barcoded, with a SMART-Mk sample barcode plus Illumina barcodes, to control for contamination. TruSeq adapter sequences and Illumina sample barcodes were added in two successive PCR steps. Sequencing of the TCR alpha and beta cDNA libraries was done on the Illumina HiSeq platform using custom primers. The study's processing was this. MiGEC was used to process raw reads and extract unique molecular identifiers, and MiXCR was used to find CDR3 positions. Recombination models were inferred per individual with the repgenHMM and IGoR tools using an EM algorithm. Shared clonotype analysis was performed with the tcR package in R, normalizing sharing by the product of cloneset sizes. To study raw recombination without the effects of thymic and clonal selection, out-of-frame nonproductive sequences were analyzed. The public reads were reprocessed in TCRdb via fastp at Q25 and MiXCR, keeping in-frame beta chains. Rows with a matching CDR3 protein are joined into one entry that keeps the most common DNA and genes. In this record, the V and J calls reflect TCRdb's handling and not the investigators' own analysis. In all, the sample holds about 340,000 distinct CDR3 sequences, and roughly 9% of those were seen once. The top ten constitute roughly 9% of the sample.

The chain couples TRBV12-3 or TRBV12-4 to TRBJ1-5, with TRBD1 identical over 7 junction bases. Sequenced input: naive T cells sorted from blood. The meaning of the sample's cell subset or site label: cells isolated with a human naive T-cell isolation kit. The TCR was taken from a woman aged 50 to 60 in good health. The nucleotides read TGTGCCAGCTCGGGACAGAATAGCAATCAGCCCCAGCATTTT. Its amino acids are CASSGQNSNQPQHF.